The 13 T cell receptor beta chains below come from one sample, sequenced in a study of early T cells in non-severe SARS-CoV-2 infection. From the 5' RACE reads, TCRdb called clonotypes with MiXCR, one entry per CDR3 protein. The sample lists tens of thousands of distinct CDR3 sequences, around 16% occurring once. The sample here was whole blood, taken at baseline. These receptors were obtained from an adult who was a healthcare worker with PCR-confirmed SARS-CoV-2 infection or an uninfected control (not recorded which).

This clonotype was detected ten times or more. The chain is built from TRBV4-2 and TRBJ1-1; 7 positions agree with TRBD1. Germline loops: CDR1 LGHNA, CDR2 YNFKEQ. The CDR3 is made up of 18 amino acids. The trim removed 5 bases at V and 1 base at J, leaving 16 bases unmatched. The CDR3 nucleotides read TGTGCCAGCAGCGGATCTTTTTTAGAGGGGGCTCCGAACACTGAAGCTTTCTTT. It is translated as CASSGSFLEGAPNTEAFF.

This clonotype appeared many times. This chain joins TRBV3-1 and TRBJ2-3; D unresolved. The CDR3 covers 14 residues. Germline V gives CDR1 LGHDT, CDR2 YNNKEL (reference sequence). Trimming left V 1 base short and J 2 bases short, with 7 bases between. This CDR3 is CASSQGPTTDTQYF. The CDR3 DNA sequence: TGTGCCAGCAGCCAAGGGCCCACCACAGATACGCAGTATTTT.

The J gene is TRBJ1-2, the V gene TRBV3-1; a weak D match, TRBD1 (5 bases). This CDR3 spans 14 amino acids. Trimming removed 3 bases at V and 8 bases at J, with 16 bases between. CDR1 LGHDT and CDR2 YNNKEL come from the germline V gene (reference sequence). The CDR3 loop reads CASSHPGTPNGYTF. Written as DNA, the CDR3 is TGTGCCAGCAGCCACCCCGGGACCCCTAACGGCTACACCTTC.

The DNA of the CDR3 is TGTGCCAGCAGCTCCGATTTTCGTTCGGGGGCCGGGTCCGCTTTCTTT. Residues: CASSSDFRSGAGSAFF. The rearrangement joins TRBV6-5 to TRBJ1-1; a possible D gene is TRBD1 (6 bases). This CDR3 spans 16 amino acids. Trimming took off 6 bases at V and 11 bases at J, with 28 bases between the two ends. Per germline, CDR1 MNHEY and CDR2 SVGAGI.

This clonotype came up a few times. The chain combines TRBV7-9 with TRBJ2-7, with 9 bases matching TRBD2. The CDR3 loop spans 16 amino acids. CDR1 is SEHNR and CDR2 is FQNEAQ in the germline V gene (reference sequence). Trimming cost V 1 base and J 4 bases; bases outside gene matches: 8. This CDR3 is CASSLDERGEEYEQYF. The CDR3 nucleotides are TGTGCCAGCAGCTTAGACGAGCGGGGGGAAGAGTACGAGCAGTACTTC.

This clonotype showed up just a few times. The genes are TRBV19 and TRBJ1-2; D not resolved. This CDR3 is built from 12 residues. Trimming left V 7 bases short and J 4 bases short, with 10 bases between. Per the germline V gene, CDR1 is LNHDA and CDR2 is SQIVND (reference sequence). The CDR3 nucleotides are TGTGCCAGTAAAGACACCGGCTATGGCTACACCTTC. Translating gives CASKDTGYGYTF.

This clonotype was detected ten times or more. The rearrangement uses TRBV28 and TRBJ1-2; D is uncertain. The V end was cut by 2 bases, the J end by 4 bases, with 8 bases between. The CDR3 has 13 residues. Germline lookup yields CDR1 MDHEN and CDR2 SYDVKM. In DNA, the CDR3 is TGTGCCAGCAGTTTACAAACTTCCTATGGCTACACCTTC. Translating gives CASSLQTSYGYTF.

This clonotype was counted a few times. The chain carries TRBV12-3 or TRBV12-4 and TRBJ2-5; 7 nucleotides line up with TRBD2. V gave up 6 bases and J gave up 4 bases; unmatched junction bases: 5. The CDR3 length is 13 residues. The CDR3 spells CASSNSGGETQYF. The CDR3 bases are TGTGCCAGCAGCAATTCGGGGGGAGAGACCCAGTACTTC.

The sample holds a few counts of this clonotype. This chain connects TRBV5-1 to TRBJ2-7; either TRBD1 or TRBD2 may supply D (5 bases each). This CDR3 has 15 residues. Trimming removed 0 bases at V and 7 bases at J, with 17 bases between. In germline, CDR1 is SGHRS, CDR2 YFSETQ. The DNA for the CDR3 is TGCGCCAGCAGCTTGGTGGGGACCCTTGAAGGGGAGCAGTACTTC. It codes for CASSLVGTLEGEQYF.

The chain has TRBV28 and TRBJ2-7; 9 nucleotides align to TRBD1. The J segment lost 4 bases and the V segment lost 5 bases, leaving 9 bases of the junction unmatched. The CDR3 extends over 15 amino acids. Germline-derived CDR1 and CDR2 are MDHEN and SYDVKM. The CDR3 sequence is CASSVAGTGNYEQYF. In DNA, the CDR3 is TGTGCCAGCAGTGTTGCCGGGACAGGGAATTACGAGCAGTACTTC. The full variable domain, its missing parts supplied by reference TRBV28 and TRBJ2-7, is DVKVTQSSRYLVKRTGEKVFLECVQDMDHENMFWYRQDPGLGLRLIYFSYDVKMKEKGDIPEGYSVSREKKERFSLILESASTNQTSMYLCASSVAGTGNYEQYFGPGTRLTVT.

CDR3 sequence (DNA): TGTGCCAGCAGCCCCCAGCGGGAGGGAGGGATCGAGCAGTTCTTC. It specifies CASSPQREGGIEQFF. This chain links TRBV13 with TRBJ2-1, with 10 nucleotides matching TRBD2. CDR3 length: 15 amino acids. V trimming: 5 bases; J trimming: 10 bases; junction bases outside the gene matches: 11. Germline V lookup: CDR1 PRHDT, CDR2 FYEKMQ (reference sequence). The full variable domain, its missing parts supplied by reference TRBV13 and TRBJ2-1, is AAGVIQSPRHLIKEKRETATLKCYPIPRHDTVYWYQQGPGQDPQFLISFYEKMQSDKGSIPDRFSAQQFSDYHSELNMSSLELGDSALYFCASSPQREGGIEQFFGPGTRLTVL.

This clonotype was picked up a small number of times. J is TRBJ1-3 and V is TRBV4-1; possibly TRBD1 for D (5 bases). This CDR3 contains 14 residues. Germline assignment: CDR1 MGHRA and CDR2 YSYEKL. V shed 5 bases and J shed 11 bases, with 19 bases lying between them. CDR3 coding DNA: TGCGCCAGCAGCACCGACAGCTCTGGAGGCGCCATATATTTT. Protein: CASSTDSSGGAIYF.

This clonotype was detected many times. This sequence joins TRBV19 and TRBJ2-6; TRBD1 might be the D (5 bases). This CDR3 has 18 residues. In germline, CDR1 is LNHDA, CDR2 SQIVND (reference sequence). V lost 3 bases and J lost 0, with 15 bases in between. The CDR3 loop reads CASSIMAGPPSGANVLTF. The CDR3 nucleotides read TGTGCCAGTAGTATTATGGCAGGGCCTCCCTCTGGGGCCAACGTCCTGACTTTC.